This is a list of T cell receptor beta chains from one sample in a study of technical replicates of blood from a handful of donors. TCRdb keeps only in-frame clones here, not all; method: immunoSEQ multiplex PCR. The sample carries about 99,000 clones, 95% recorded once. The sequenced material came from T cells isolated from PBMCs. Receptors were obtained from a human donor in good health. The CDR3 runs from the conserved cysteine through the conserved F or W. D genes are given only for firm matches. Only part of the rows carry a size: once, few, many, or a class if the clone is expanded.

J gene: TRBJ1-5; V gene: TRBV18; clone size: once; D gene: .; CDR3 DNA: TGTGCCAGCTCACAACAGGGTGGCAATCAGCCCCAGCATTTT; CDR3 protein: CASSQQGGNQPQHF
J gene: TRBJ1-1; V gene: TRBV27; clone size: .; D gene: .; CDR3 DNA: TGTGCCAGCAGTTTGTCGGGGGAGGGTACTGAAGCTTTCTTT; CDR3 protein: CASSLSGEGTEAFF
J gene: TRBJ2-5; V gene: TRBV7-8; clone size: .; D gene: TRBD2; CDR3 DNA: TGTGCCAGCAGGCGATTTCTAGCGGGAGGGCCGAGAGAGACCCAGTACTTC; CDR3 protein: CASRRFLAGGPRETQYF
J gene: TRBJ2-3; V gene: TRBV7-8; clone size: .; D gene: TRBD2; CDR3 DNA: TGTGCCAGCATCCAGCGACTAGCGGGAGGGCCCACAGATACGCAGTATTTT; CDR3 protein: CASIQRLAGGPTDTQYF
J gene: TRBJ2-7; V gene: TRBV7-8; clone size: .; D gene: .; CDR3 DNA: TGTGCCAGCAGCTTAGAGGGCGGGACCACCTACGAGCAGTACTTC; CDR3 protein: CASSLEGGTTYEQYF
J gene: TRBJ2-1; V gene: TRBV9; clone size: .; D gene: TRBD2; CDR3 DNA: TGTGCCAGCAGCGATCGGACTAGCGGGAGGAGGGGCAATGAGCAGTTCTTC; CDR3 protein: CASSDRTSGRRGNEQFF
J gene: TRBJ2-3; V gene: TRBV18; clone size: .; D gene: TRBD1; CDR3 DNA: TGTGCCAGCTCACCAGCACGGGACAGTTCGTCAGATACGCAGTATTTT; CDR3 protein: CASSPARDSSSDTQYF
J gene: TRBJ1-5; V gene: TRBV9; clone size: few; D gene: TRBD1; CDR3 DNA: TGTGCCAGCAGCAAGACAGGGGTTTATCAGCCCCAGCATTTT; CDR3 protein: CASSKTGVYQPQHF
J gene: TRBJ2-3; V gene: TRBV29-1; clone size: .; D gene: TRBD2; CDR3 DNA: TGCAGCGCCGGGGGGAGGTTCACAGATACGCAGTATTTT; CDR3 protein: CSAGGRFTDTQYF
J gene: TRBJ2-1; V gene: TRBV11-2; clone size: .; D gene: .; CDR3 DNA: TGTGCCAGCAGTCCTAAATTCGGGGGGCCTAGCAATGAGCAGTTCTTC; CDR3 protein: CASSPKFGGPSNEQFF
J gene: TRBJ2-7; V gene: TRBV5-1; clone size: once; D gene: TRBD2; CDR3 DNA: TGCGCCAGCTCCCAAGCGACCGGGACTAGTGGCTACGAGCAGTACTTC; CDR3 protein: CASSQATGTSGYEQYF
J gene: TRBJ1-2; V gene: TRBV25-1; clone size: .; D gene: TRBD1; CDR3 DNA: TGTGCCAGCAGTGGACAGGGGAACTATGGCTACACCTTC; CDR3 protein: CASSGQGNYGYTF
J gene: TRBJ2-7; V gene: TRBV5-5; clone size: .; D gene: .; CDR3 DNA: TGTGCCAGCAGCTTGGTACAGGTCTCCTACGAGCAGTACTTC; CDR3 protein: CASSLVQVSYEQYF
J gene: TRBJ1-2; V gene: TRBV27; clone size: .; D gene: .; CDR3 DNA: TGTGCCAGCAGTTTAGGGGCAACAAATGGCTACACCTTC; CDR3 protein: CASSLGATNGYTF
J gene: TRBJ1-1; V gene: TRBV6-5; clone size: .; D gene: TRBD1; CDR3 DNA: TGTGCCAGCAGTCCGGGACAGATGAACACTGAAGCTTTCTTT; CDR3 protein: CASSPGQMNTEAFF
J gene: TRBJ2-5; V gene: TRBV11-2; clone size: once; D gene: TRBD2; CDR3 DNA: TGTGCCAGCAGCCAGATCGGGACTAGCGGGTCGGAGACCCAGTACTTC; CDR3 protein: CASSQIGTSGSETQYF
J gene: TRBJ1-4; V gene: TRBV27; clone size: .; D gene: .; CDR3 DNA: TGTGCCAGCAGTTCTCCACTACGTAATGAAAAACTGTTTTTT; CDR3 protein: CASSSPLRNEKLFF
J gene: TRBJ2-1; V gene: TRBV9; clone size: .; D gene: TRBD2; CDR3 DNA: TGTGCCAGCAGCGCGGGACTAGCGGGGGCAAATGAGCAGTTCTTC; CDR3 protein: CASSAGLAGANEQFF
J gene: TRBJ2-7; V gene: TRBV28; clone size: .; D gene: TRBD2; CDR3 DNA: TGTGCCAGCAGTCCAGCGACTAGCGGGCGCTCCTACGAGCAGTACTTC; CDR3 protein: CASSPATSGRSYEQYF
J gene: TRBJ1-2; V gene: TRBV7-9; clone size: .; D gene: .; CDR3 DNA: TGTGCCAGCAGCCCGAAGCAGGGAACCCTCTATGGCTACACCTTC; CDR3 protein: CASSPKQGTLYGYTF
J gene: TRBJ2-1; V gene: TRBV19; clone size: few; D gene: .; CDR3 DNA: TGTGCCAGTAGTATCGGGACTTACGAGCAGTTCTTC; CDR3 protein: CASSIGTYEQFF
J gene: TRBJ1-2; V gene: TRBV7-9; clone size: .; D gene: .; CDR3 DNA: TGTGCCAGCAGCTTAATTCAGGGGACGAGAGGCTACACCTTC; CDR3 protein: CASSLIQGTRGYTF
J gene: TRBJ2-7; V gene: TRBV5-5; clone size: .; D gene: TRBD2; CDR3 DNA: TGTGCCAGCAGCTTCCAGGTAGCGGGAGAACACGAGCAGTACTTC; CDR3 protein: CASSFQVAGEHEQYF
J gene: TRBJ2-7; V gene: TRBV4-1; clone size: .; D gene: TRBD2; CDR3 DNA: TGCGCCAGCAGCCACTCCGGGACTAGCGACGAGCAGTACTTC; CDR3 protein: CASSHSGTSDEQYF
J gene: TRBJ2-1; V gene: TRBV6-4; clone size: .; D gene: TRBD2; CDR3 DNA: TGTGCCAGCAGTGTTAGACTAGCGGGAGACAATGAGCAGTTCTTC; CDR3 protein: CASSVRLAGDNEQFF
J gene: TRBJ2-7; V gene: TRBV5-1; clone size: .; D gene: TRBD1; CDR3 DNA: TGCGCCAGCAGCTTGGGCCCCTCAGGACAGGGGGCCTACGAGCAGTACTTC; CDR3 protein: CASSLGPSGQGAYEQYF
J gene: TRBJ1-4; V gene: TRBV7-9; clone size: .; D gene: .; CDR3 DNA: TGTGCCAGCAGCCTCCCGATCCAGGCTAATGAAAAACTGTTTTTT; CDR3 protein: CASSLPIQANEKLFF
J gene: TRBJ1-1; V gene: TRBV2; clone size: .; D gene: .; CDR3 DNA: TGTGCCAGCAGTGAGGGACTTCAGAACACTGAAGCTTTCTTT; CDR3 protein: CASSEGLQNTEAFF
J gene: TRBJ1-6; V gene: TRBV9; clone size: .; D gene: .; CDR3 DNA: TGTGCCAGCAGCTCTCGGACAGTTGGAGGTTCTAATTCACCCCTCCACTTT; CDR3 protein: CASSSRTVGGSNSPLHF
J gene: TRBJ2-4; V gene: TRBV7-9; clone size: once; D gene: TRBD1; CDR3 DNA: TGTGCCAGCAGCTTAGTAACAGGACAGGGGGCCAAAAACATTCAGTACTTC; CDR3 protein: CASSLVTGQGAKNIQYF
J gene: TRBJ2-1; V gene: TRBV13; clone size: .; D gene: TRBD2; CDR3 DNA: TGTGCCAGCAGCCCTAGCGGGGTCGATGGTGGTGAGCAGTTCTTC; CDR3 protein: CASSPSGVDGGEQFF
J gene: TRBJ2-4; V gene: TRBV7-2; clone size: .; D gene: TRBD2; CDR3 DNA: TGTGCCAGCAGGAAGGAAGCGGGAGGGTCGCACATTCAGTACTTC; CDR3 protein: CASRKEAGGSHIQYF
J gene: TRBJ2-3; V gene: TRBV19; clone size: .; D gene: .; CDR3 DNA: TGTGCCAGTAGTATAAGGGACTTTAAAGATACGCAGTATTTT; CDR3 protein: CASSIRDFKDTQYF
J gene: TRBJ2-3; V gene: TRBV4-1; clone size: .; D gene: TRBD2; CDR3 DNA: TGCGCCAGCAGCCAAGTCCGACTAGCGGGGGGGCCCGGAGATACGCAGTATTTT; CDR3 protein: CASSQVRLAGGPGDTQYF
J gene: TRBJ1-1; V gene: TRBV19; clone size: few; D gene: .; CDR3 DNA: TGTGCCAGTAGTATCAGGGAGGCGGCCACTGAAGCTTTCTTT; CDR3 protein: CASSIREAATEAFF